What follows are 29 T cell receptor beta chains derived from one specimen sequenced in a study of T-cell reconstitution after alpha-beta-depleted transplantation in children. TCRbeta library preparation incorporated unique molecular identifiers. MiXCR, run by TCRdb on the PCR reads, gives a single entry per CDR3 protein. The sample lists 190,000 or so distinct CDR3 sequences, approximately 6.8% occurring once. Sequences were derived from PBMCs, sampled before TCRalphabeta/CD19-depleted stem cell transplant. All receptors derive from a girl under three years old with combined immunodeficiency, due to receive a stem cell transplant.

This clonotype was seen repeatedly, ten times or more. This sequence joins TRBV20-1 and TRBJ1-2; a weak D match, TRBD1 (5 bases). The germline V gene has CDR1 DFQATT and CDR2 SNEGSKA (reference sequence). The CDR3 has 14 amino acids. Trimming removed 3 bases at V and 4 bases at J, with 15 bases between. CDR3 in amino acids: CSASVGSGLYGYTF. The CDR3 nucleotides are TGCAGTGCTAGCGTCGGTTCAGGGCTCTATGGCTACACCTTC.

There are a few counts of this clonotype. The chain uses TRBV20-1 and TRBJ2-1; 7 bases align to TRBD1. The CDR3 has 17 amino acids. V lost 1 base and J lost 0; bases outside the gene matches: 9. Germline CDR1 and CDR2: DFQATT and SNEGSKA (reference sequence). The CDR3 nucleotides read TGCAGTGCTAGAGTCCCCCGGGACAGCAGCTCCTACAATGAGCAGTTCTTC. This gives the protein CSARVPRDSSSYNEQFF.

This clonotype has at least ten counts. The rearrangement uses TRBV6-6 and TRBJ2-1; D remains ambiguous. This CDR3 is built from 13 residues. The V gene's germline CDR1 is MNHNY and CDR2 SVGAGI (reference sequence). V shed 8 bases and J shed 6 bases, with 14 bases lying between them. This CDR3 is CASLMPPGNEQFF. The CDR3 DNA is TGTGCCAGCTTGATGCCCCCCGGCAATGAGCAGTTCTTC.

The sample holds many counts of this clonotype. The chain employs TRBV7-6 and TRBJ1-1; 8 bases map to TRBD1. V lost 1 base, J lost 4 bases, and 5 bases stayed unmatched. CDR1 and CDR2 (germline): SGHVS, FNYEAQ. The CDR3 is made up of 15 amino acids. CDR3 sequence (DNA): TGTGCCAGCAGCTTAGTCACAACAGGGGGCACTGAAGCTTTCTTT. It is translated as CASSLVTTGGTEAFF. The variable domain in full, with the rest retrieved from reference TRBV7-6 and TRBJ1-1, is GAGVSQSPRYKVTKRGQDVALRCDPISGHVSLYWYRQALGQGPEFLTYFNYEAQQDKSGLPNDRFSAERPEGSISTLTIQRTEQRDSAMYRCASSLVTTGGTEAFFGQGTRLTVV.

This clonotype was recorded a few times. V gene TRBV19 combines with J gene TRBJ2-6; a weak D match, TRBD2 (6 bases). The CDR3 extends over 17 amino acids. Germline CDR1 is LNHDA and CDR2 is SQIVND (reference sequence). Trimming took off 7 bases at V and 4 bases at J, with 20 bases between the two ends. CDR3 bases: TGTGCCAGTATCGGGACTCCCCTGTCTTCAGGGGCCAACGTCCTGACTTTC. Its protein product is CASIGTPLSSGANVLTF.

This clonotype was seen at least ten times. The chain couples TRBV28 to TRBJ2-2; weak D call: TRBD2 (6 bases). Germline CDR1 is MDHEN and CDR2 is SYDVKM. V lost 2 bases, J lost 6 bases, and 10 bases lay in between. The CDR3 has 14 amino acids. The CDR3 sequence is CASSLRLVPGELFF. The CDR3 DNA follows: TGTGCCAGCAGTTTACGACTAGTCCCCGGGGAGCTGTTTTTT. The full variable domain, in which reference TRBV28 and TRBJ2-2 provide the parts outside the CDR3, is DVKVTQSSRYLVKRTGEKVFLECVQDMDHENMFWYRQDPGLGLRLIYFSYDVKMKEKGDIPEGYSVSREKKERFSLILESASTNQTSMYLCASSLRLVPGELFFGEGSRLTVL.

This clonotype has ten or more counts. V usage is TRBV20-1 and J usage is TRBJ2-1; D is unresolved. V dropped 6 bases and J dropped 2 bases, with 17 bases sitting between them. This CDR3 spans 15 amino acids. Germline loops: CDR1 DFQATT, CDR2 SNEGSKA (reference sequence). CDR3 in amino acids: CSAAQLLVTYNEQFF. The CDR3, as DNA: TGCAGTGCCGCGCAGTTGTTGGTCACCTACAATGAGCAGTTCTTC.

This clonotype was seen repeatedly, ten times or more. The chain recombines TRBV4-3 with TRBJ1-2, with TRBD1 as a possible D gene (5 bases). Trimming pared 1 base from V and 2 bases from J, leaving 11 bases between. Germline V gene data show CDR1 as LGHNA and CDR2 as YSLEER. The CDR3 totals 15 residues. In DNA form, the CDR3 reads TGCGCCAGCAGCCAAGGGCCTCGGGGGAACTATGGCTACACCTTC. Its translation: CASSQGPRGNYGYTF.

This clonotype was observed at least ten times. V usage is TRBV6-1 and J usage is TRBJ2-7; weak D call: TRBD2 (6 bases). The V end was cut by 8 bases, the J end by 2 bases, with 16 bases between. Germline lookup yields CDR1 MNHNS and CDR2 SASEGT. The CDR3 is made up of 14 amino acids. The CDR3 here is CASAPGETAYEQYF. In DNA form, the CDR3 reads TGTGCCAGCGCTCCGGGGGAGACCGCCTACGAGCAGTACTTC.

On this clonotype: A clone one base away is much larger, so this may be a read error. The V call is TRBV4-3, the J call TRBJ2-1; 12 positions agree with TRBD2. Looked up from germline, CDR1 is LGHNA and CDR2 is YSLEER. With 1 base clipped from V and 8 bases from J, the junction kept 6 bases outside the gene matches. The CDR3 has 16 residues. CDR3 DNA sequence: TGCGCCAGCAGCCAAGGGCTAGCGGGGGGGCTCGATGAGCAGTTCTTC. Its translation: CASSQGLAGGLDEQFF.

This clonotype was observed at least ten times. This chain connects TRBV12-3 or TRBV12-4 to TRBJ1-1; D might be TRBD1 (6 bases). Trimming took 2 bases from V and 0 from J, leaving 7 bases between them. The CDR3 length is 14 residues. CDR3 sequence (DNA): TGTGCCAGCAGTTTACAGGGGATGAACACTGAAGCTTTCTTT. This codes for CASSLQGMNTEAFF.

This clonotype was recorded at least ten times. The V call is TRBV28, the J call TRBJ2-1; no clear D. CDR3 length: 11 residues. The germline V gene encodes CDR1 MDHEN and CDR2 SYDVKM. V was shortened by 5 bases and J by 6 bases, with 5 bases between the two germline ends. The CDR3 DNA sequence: TGTGCCAGCAGTGAAGGCAATGAGCAGTTCTTC. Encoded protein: CASSEGNEQFF. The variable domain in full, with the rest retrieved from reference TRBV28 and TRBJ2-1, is DVKVTQSSRYLVKRTGEKVFLECVQDMDHENMFWYRQDPGLGLRLIYFSYDVKMKEKGDIPEGYSVSREKKERFSLILESASTNQTSMYLCASSEGNEQFFGPGTRLTVL.

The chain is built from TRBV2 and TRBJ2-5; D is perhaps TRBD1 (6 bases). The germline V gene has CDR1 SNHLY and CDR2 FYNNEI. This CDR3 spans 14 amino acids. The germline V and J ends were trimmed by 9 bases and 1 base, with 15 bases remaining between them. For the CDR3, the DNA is TGTGCCAGACTCGGCAGGGGATCCCAAGAGACCCAGTACTTC. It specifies CARLGRGSQETQYF. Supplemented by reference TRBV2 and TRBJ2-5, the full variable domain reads EPEVTQTPSHQVTQMGQEVILRCVPISNHLYFYWYRQILGQKVEFLVSFYNNEISEKSEIFDDQFSVERPDGSNFTLKIRSTKLEDSAMYFCARLGRGSQETQYFGPGTRLLVL.

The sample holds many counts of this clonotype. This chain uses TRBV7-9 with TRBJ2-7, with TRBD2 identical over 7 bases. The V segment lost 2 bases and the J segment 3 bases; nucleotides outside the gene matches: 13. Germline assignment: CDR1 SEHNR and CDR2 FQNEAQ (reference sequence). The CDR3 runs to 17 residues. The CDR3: CASSLTVLGLADYEQYF. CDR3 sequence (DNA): TGTGCCAGCAGCTTAACTGTACTTGGCCTAGCGGACTACGAGCAGTACTTC.

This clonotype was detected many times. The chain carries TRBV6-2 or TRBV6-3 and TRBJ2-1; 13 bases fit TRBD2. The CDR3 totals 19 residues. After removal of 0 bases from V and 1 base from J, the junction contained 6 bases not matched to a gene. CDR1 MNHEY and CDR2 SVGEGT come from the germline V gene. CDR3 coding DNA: TGTGCCAGCAGTTACTCGACTAGCGGGGGGCCCATTTCCTACAATGAGCAGTTCTTC. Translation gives CASSYSTSGGPISYNEQFF.

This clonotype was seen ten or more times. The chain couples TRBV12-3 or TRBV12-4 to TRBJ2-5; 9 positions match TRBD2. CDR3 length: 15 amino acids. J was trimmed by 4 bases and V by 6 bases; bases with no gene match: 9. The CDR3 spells CASSPPGLAGETQYF. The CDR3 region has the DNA TGTGCCAGCAGCCCCCCGGGACTAGCAGGAGAGACCCAGTACTTC.

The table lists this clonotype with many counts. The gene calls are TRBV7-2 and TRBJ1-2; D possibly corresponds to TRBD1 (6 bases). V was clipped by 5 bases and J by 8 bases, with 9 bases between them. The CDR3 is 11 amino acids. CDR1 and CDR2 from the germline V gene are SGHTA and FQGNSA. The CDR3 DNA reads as TGTGCCAGCAGCCTCAGGGGAGGCTACACCTTC. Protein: CASSLRGGYTF.

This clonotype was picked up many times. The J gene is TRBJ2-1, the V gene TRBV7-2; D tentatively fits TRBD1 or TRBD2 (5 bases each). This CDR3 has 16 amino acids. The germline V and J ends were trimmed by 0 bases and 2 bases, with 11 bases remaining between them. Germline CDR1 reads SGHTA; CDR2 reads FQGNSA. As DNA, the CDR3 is TGTGCCAGCAGCTTAGCTGGTCCGGGGCCCTACAATGAGCAGTTCTTC. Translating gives CASSLAGPGPYNEQFF.

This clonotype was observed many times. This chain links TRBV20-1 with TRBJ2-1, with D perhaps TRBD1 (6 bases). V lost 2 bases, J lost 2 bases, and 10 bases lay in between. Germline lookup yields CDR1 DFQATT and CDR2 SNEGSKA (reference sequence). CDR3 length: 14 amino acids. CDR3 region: CSARSRTAYNEQFF. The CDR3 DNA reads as TGCAGTGCTAGATCCAGGACAGCCTACAATGAGCAGTTCTTC.

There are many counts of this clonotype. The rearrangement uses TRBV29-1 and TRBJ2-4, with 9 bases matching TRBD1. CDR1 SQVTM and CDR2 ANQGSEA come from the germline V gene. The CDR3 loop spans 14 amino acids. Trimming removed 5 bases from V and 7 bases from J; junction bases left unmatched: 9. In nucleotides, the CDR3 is TGCAGCGTTCTGACGGAGGGACAGGGCAACATTCAGTACTTC. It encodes CSVLTEGQGNIQYF.

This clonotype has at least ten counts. The CDR3 here is CASREREGLNNEQFF. CDR3 coding DNA: TGCGCCAGCAGAGAGCGGGAGGGCCTTAACAATGAGCAGTTCTTC. The rearrangement links TRBV4-1 to TRBJ2-1, with 10 positions matching TRBD2. The junction had 7 bases not matched to a gene; V was cut back by 6 bases and J by 5 bases. Per germline, CDR1 MGHRA and CDR2 YSYEKL. The CDR3 is 15 residues long.

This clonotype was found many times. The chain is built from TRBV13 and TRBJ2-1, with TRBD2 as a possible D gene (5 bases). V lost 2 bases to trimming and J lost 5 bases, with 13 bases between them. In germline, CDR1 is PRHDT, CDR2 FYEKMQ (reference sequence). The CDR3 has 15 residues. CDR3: CASSLRLAIDNEQFF. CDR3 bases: TGTGCCAGCAGCTTACGATTAGCGATTGACAATGAGCAGTTCTTC.

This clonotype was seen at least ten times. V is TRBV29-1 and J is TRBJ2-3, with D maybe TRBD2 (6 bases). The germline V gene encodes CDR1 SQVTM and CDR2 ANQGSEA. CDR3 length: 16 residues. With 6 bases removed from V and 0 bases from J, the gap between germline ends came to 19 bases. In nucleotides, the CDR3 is TGCAGCGTGCAAAGAACCGGGACTCTTAGCACAGATACGCAGTATTTT. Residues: CSVQRTGTLSTDTQYF.

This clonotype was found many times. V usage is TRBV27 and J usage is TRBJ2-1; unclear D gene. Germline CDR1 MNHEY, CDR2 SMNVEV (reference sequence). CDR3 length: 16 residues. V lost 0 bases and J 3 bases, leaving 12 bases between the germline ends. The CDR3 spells CASSLSPGPIYNEQFF. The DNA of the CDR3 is TGTGCCAGCAGTTTATCCCCAGGTCCGATCTACAATGAGCAGTTCTTC.

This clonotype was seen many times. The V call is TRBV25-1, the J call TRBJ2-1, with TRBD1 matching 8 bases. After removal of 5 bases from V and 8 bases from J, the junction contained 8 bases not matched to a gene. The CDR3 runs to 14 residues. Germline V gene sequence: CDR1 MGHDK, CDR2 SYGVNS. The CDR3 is CASSRQGWVHEQFF. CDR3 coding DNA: TGTGCCAGCAGTCGACAGGGGTGGGTACATGAGCAGTTCTTC.

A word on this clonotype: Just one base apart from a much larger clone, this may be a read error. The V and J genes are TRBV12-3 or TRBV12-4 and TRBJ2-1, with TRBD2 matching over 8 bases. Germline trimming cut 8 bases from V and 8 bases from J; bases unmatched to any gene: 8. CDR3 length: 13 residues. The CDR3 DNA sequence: TGTGCCAGCGCCAGCGGGAGTTACTATGAGCAGTTCTTC. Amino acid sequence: CASASGSYYEQFF.

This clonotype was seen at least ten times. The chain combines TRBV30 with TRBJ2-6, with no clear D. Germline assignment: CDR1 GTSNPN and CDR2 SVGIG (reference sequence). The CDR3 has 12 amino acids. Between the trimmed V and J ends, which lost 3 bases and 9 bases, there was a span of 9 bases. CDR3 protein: CAWSQVYNVLTF. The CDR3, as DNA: TGTGCCTGGAGCCAGGTTTACAACGTCCTGACTTTC.

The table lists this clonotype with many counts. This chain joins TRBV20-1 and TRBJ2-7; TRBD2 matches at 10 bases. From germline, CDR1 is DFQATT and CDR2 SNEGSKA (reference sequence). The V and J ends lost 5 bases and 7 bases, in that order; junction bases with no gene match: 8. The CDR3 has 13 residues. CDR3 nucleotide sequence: TGCAGTGCTTTTTATAGCGGGGGGACTGAGCAGTACTTC. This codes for CSAFYSGGTEQYF.

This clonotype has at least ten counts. The CDR3 DNA reads TGCGCCAGCAGCCAAGGCAGGGTAAATGAGCAGTTCTTC. Translation: CASSQGRVNEQFF. The rearrangement links TRBV4-3 to TRBJ2-1; a possible D gene is TRBD1 (5 bases). Trimming pared 1 base from V and 7 bases from J, leaving 8 bases between. Per germline, CDR1 LGHNA and CDR2 YSLEER. The CDR3 is 13 amino acids.